The 21 T cell receptor beta chains below all came from one sample that was sequenced in a study of cytomegalovirus exposure and HLA in healthy donors. The PCR employed 60 Vbeta primers together with 13 Jbeta primers. Data came from immunoSEQ multiplex PCR; TCRdb stores just in-frame clones and leaves some out. The sample consists of tens of thousands of clones, over 60% of them appearing once. The sequenced sample was PBMCs. These receptor sequences come from a boy younger than 18 in good health and CMV-seropositive.

The genes are TRBV5-1 and TRBJ1-4; no clear D. Germline V gene data show CDR1 as SGHRS and CDR2 as YFSETQ. The CDR3 covers 14 residues. V was trimmed by 4 bases and J by 4 bases, leaving 11 bases between them. The CDR3 region has the DNA TGCGCCAGCAGCGGTCCGGGTCTTAATGAAAAACTGTTTTTT. Translation gives CASSGPGLNEKLFF.

The chain combines TRBV6-1 with TRBJ1-5; the D gene is possibly TRBD1 (5 bases). Germline CDR1 is MNHNS and CDR2 is SASEGT. The CDR3 extends over 15 amino acids. V was pared by 10 bases and J by 3 bases, with 19 bases between. The CDR3 region is CATLLPGTLNQPQHF. CDR3 DNA sequence: TGTGCCACTCTTCTCCCCGGGACTCTCAATCAGCCCCAGCATTTT.

This sequence joins TRBV29-1 and TRBJ1-2; possibly TRBD1 for D (5 bases). The germline V and J ends were trimmed by 6 bases and 3 bases, with 11 bases remaining between them. The CDR3 totals 12 residues. Germline CDR1 SQVTM, CDR2 ANQGSEA. The CDR3 protein is CSVGGGYYGYTF. For the CDR3, the DNA is TGCAGCGTCGGCGGGGGATACTATGGCTACACCTTC.

The chain couples TRBV23-1 to TRBJ1-2, with unresolved D. TRBV23-1 is an ORF, and what it does is uncertain. CDR3 length: 14 amino acids. The V end was cut by 0 bases, the J end by 4 bases, with 9 bases between. The DNA of the CDR3 is TGCGCCAGCAGTCAATCGTTCTGTTTCTATGGCTACACCTTC. It encodes CASSQSFCFYGYTF.

This chain connects TRBV11-2 to TRBJ2-5; 7 bases line up with TRBD2. The CDR3 covers 15 residues. Germline V lookup: CDR1 SGHAT, CDR2 FQNNGV. The V gene end was trimmed by 6 bases and the J gene end by 5 bases; junction bases not matched to a gene: 12. CDR3 sequence (DNA): TGTGCCAGCAGACCTGAGGCGGGAGAAATTGAGACCCAGTACTTC. Translating it yields CASRPEAGEIETQYF. The full variable domain, completed using reference TRBV11-2 and TRBJ2-5, is EAGVAQSPRYKIIEKRQSVAFWCNPISGHATLYWYQQILGQGPKLLIQFQNNGVVDDSQLPKDRFSAERLKGVDSTLKIQPAKLEDSAVYLCASRPEAGEIETQYFGPGTRLLVL.

This chain links TRBV5-6 with TRBJ2-7, with D perhaps TRBD1 (6 bases). Trimming shortened V by 3 bases and J by 3 bases, and 19 bases separated the two germline ends. The germline gives CDR1 SGHDT, CDR2 YYEEEE. This CDR3 spans 16 amino acids. As DNA, the CDR3 is TGTGCCAGCAGCTCAACAGGAACCGGCAGGGGCTACGAGCAGTACTTC. Protein sequence: CASSSTGTGRGYEQYF.

The chain links TRBV29-1 to TRBJ1-1; a possible D gene is TRBD1 (6 bases). The CDR3 totals 10 residues. V lost 8 bases, J lost 8 bases, and 12 bases lay in between. Germline V gene data show CDR1 as SQVTM and CDR2 as ANQGSEA. This CDR3 reads CSSDSKEAFF. In nucleotides, the CDR3 is TGCAGCTCGGACAGTAAAGAAGCTTTCTTT.

This chain joins TRBV10-3 and TRBJ2-5, with D possibly matching TRBD1 (6 bases). Deletions cut 8 bases from V and 0 bases from J, with 10 bases between. The CDR3 is made up of 13 amino acids. Germline CDR1 is ENHRY and CDR2 is SYGVKD. The CDR3 DNA follows: TGTGCCATCGCTCGGACAGACCAAGAGACCCAGTACTTC. Encoded protein: CAIARTDQETQYF.

This chain uses TRBV5-1 with TRBJ2-3, with D possibly matching TRBD2 (6 bases). Per germline, CDR1 SGHRS and CDR2 YFSETQ. The CDR3 runs 14 residues. The ends were cut back, 6 bases at V and 2 bases at J, with 13 bases in the middle. The CDR3: CASTAGGVTDTQYF. CDR3 nucleotides: TGCGCCAGCACGGCCGGAGGGGTCACAGATACGCAGTATTTT.

The rearrangement uses TRBV5-1 and TRBJ1-4, with no clear D. Germline assignment: CDR1 SGHRS and CDR2 YFSETQ. V dropped 6 bases and J dropped 0 bases, with 12 bases sitting between them. The CDR3 consists of 15 residues. The CDR3 DNA reads TGCGCCAGCACTCCTATAGATGCAACTAATGAAAAACTGTTTTTT. Encoded protein: CASTPIDATNEKLFF.

The chain carries TRBV15 and TRBJ2-5; a weak D match, TRBD2 (6 bases). V lost 6 bases to trimming and J lost 5 bases, with 16 bases between them. CDR3 size: 14 residues. From germline, CDR1 is LNHNV and CDR2 YYDKDF (reference sequence). Here the CDR3 reads CATRVGGGVETQYF. The CDR3 DNA sequence: TGTGCCACCAGAGTCGGTGGCGGGGTTGAGACCCAGTACTTC.

The gene calls are TRBV7-8 and TRBJ1-1; the match to TRBD1 covers 9 bases. Germline trimming cut 2 bases from V and 0 bases from J; bases unmatched to any gene: 10. Germline V gives CDR1 SGHVS, CDR2 FQNEAQ. This CDR3 contains 18 residues. CDR3 protein: CASSLFSGTGILNTEAFF. The DNA of the CDR3 is TGTGCCAGCAGCTTATTTTCCGGGACAGGGATTTTGAACACTGAAGCTTTCTTT.

The chain uses TRBV20-1 and TRBJ1-1; D is unresolved. Trimming pared 3 bases from V and 11 bases from J, leaving 13 bases between. Germline V gives CDR1 DFQATT, CDR2 SNEGSKA (reference sequence). The CDR3 extends over 11 amino acids. The CDR3 region is CSARETRDAFF. DNA for the CDR3: TGCAGTGCTAGGGAGACCCGGGATGCTTTCTTT.

The J gene is TRBJ2-1, the V gene TRBV5-1; 8 positions agree with TRBD1. J gave up 4 bases and V 3 bases, and 0 bases lay outside the gene matches. The CDR3 covers 13 residues. Germline V lookup: CDR1 SGHRS, CDR2 YFSETQ. CDR3 loop: CASSWTGYNEQFF. DNA of the CDR3: TGCGCCAGCAGCTGGACAGGGTACAATGAGCAGTTCTTC.

The chain joins TRBV5-6 to TRBJ2-3; D not resolved. The CDR3 has 15 residues. Germline assignment: CDR1 SGHDT and CDR2 YYEEEE. V lost 1 base and J lost 3, with 12 bases in between. The CDR3 nucleotides read TGTGCCAGCAGCTTGCAAGGCCCCGGGACAGATACGCAGTATTTT. Translation: CASSLQGPGTDTQYF.

This clone was picked up a small number of times. The chain has TRBV13 and TRBJ2-1, with 8 nucleotides matching TRBD1. Germline V gene lookup returns CDR1 PRHDT and CDR2 FYEKMQ (reference sequence). The trim removed 5 bases at V and 3 bases at J, leaving 9 bases unmatched. The CDR3 extends over 16 amino acids. CDR3 residues: CASSPGGRAFYNEQFF. CDR3 nucleotide sequence: TGTGCCAGCAGCCCAGGGGGCCGGGCGTTCTACAATGAGCAGTTCTTC.

V is TRBV15 and J is TRBJ2-7, with TRBD2 identical over 7 bases. The CDR3 spans 15 residues. Germline values: CDR1 LNHNV, CDR2 YYDKDF (reference sequence). V was pared by 0 bases and J by 0 bases, with 2 bases of the junction left unmatched. The CDR3 DNA reads as TGTGCCACCAGCAGAGAAACGGGGGGCTCCTACGAGCAGTACTTC. It translates to CATSRETGGSYEQYF.

The chain uses TRBV7-8 and TRBJ1-5, with 7 nucleotides matching TRBD1. This CDR3 is 15 amino acids long. CDR1 SGHVS and CDR2 FQNEAQ come from the germline V gene. The trim removed 4 bases at V and 1 base at J, leaving 4 bases unmatched. CDR3 region: CASSSQGGSNQPQHF. The CDR3 coding sequence is TGTGCCAGCAGCTCCCAGGGGGGCAGCAATCAGCCCCAGCATTTT.

The chain has TRBV7-2 and TRBJ1-1, with 7 bases matching TRBD1. The CDR3 loop spans 14 amino acids. V lost 5 bases, J lost 5 bases, and 8 bases stayed unmatched. Per the germline V gene, CDR1 is SGHTA and CDR2 is FQGNSA. The CDR3 region is CASSLRQGTTEAFF. For the CDR3, the DNA is TGTGCCAGCAGCCTCCGACAGGGCACTACTGAAGCTTTCTTT.

The chain carries TRBV5-1 and TRBJ2-3, with 9 bases identical to TRBD2. Germline V lookup: CDR1 SGHRS, CDR2 YFSETQ. J was trimmed by 1 base and V by 0 bases; bases with no gene match: 3. The CDR3 totals 16 residues. For the CDR3, the DNA is TGCGCCAGCAGCTTGGAGGCTAGCGGGGGCACAGATACGCAGTATTTT. Translating gives CASSLEASGGTDTQYF.

The gene calls are TRBV4-1 and TRBJ1-5; 7 bases agree with TRBD1. The CDR3 consists of 17 residues. With 1 base clipped from V and 7 bases from J, the junction kept 13 bases outside the gene matches. CDR1 and CDR2 (germline): MGHRA, YSYEKL. CDR3 nucleotide sequence: TGCGCCAGCAGCCAAGGGGACAGCTTTAGTGGCGGCCAGCCCCAGCATTTT. This gives the protein CASSQGDSFSGGQPQHF.